This T cell receptor beta chain was sequenced in a study of shared T cell receptors in the human thymus. The repertoire was sequenced with immunoSEQ multiplex PCR; TCRdb's copy has only in-frame clones and lacks some. The sample shows around 730,000 clones, 70% to 90% of them seen only once. The sample also formed part of further work on human thymus T cells. From that paper: Corrective heart surgery yielded resections, and these provided the thymus tissue.

This receptor was taken from a girl less than two years old with a congenital heart defect. The sequencing sample was made of thymocytes.

CDR3 loop: CASSLNIDRGGKDTQYF. CDR3 DNA: TGTGCCAGCAGCTTAAATATCGACAGGGGGGGGAAAGATACGCAGTATTTT. The chain joins TRBV7-8 to TRBJ2-3; 9 bases line up with TRBD1. The CDR3 runs 17 residues. Germline assignment: CDR1 SGHVS and CDR2 FQNEAQ. V lost 2 bases, J lost 5 bases, and 11 bases stayed unmatched.